The 6 T cell receptor beta chains listed next were all sequenced from one sample in a study of T cell changes during pregnancy in multiple sclerosis. Data came from immunoSEQ multiplex PCR; TCRdb stores just in-frame clones and leaves some out. In the table there are tens of thousands of clones, about nine tenths of which are singletons. The input for sequencing was peripheral blood, taken in the third trimester of pregnancy. Every receptor here comes from a female donor in good health, enrolled as a control in a pregnancy study.

This sequence joins TRBV2 and TRBJ2-1; tentatively, D is TRBD2 (6 bases). This CDR3 is 18 amino acids long. Germline loops: CDR1 SNHLY, CDR2 FYNNEI. V lost 3 bases and J lost 0, with 18 bases in between. The CDR3 region is CASSDTPLTRSSYNEQFF. In DNA, the CDR3 is TGTGCCAGCAGTGACACACCCCTGACTAGGAGCTCCTACAATGAGCAGTTCTTC. Combining the CDR3 with reference TRBV2 and TRBJ2-1 gives the whole variable domain EPEVTQTPSHQVTQMGQEVILRCVPISNHLYFYWYRQILGQKVEFLVSFYNNEISEKSEIFDDQFSVERPDGSNFTLKIRSTKLEDSAMYFCASSDTPLTRSSYNEQFFGPGTRLTVL.

The V call is TRBV7-9, the J call TRBJ1-5, with D tentatively TRBD1 (5 bases). The V and J ends lost 4 bases and 3 bases respectively, with 10 bases between them. There are 14 residues in the CDR3. Germline-derived CDR1 and CDR2 are SEHNR and FQNEAQ (reference sequence). The CDR3 spells CASSWGGVNQPQHF. The CDR3, as DNA: TGTGCCAGCAGCTGGGGGGGAGTCAATCAGCCCCAGCATTTT. The full variable domain, in which reference TRBV7-9 and TRBJ1-5 provide the parts outside the CDR3, is DTGVSQNPRHKITKRGQNVTFRCDPISEHNRLYWYRQTLGQGPEFLTYFQNEAQLEKSRLLSDRFSAERPKGSFSTLEIQRTEQGDSAMYLCASSWGGVNQPQHFGDGTRLSIL.

The V and J genes are TRBV7-8 and TRBJ1-1; TRBD1 is a possible D gene (6 bases). Trimming shortened V by 5 bases and J by 7 bases, and 11 bases separated the two germline ends. There are 12 residues in the CDR3. CDR1 and CDR2 (germline): SGHVS, FQNEAQ. CDR3 residues: CASSPGGREAFF. The CDR3 DNA follows: TGTGCCAGCAGCCCGGGGGGCCGTGAAGCTTTCTTT.

This clone was observed a single time. The gene calls are TRBV19 and TRBJ1-2, with 8 bases aligning to TRBD1. The CDR3 contains 14 residues. The ends lost 6 bases at V and 7 bases at J; junction bases unmatched: 10. Germline values: CDR1 LNHDA, CDR2 SQIVND (reference sequence). The CDR3 sequence is CASRSLDRASGYTF. The CDR3 region has the DNA TGTGCCAGTAGGTCGTTGGACAGGGCAAGTGGCTACACCTTC.

The chain has TRBV30 and TRBJ2-7; weak D call: TRBD1 (5 bases). The CDR3 totals 17 residues. The ends were cut back, 5 bases at V and 4 bases at J, with 27 bases in the middle. Germline loops: CDR1 GTSNPN, CDR2 SVGIG (reference sequence). The CDR3 sequence: CAWLFSGQAEVVYEQYF. In DNA, the CDR3 is TGTGCCTGGCTCTTTTCAGGGCAGGCCGAGGTGGTTTACGAGCAGTACTTC.

Only a few counts were recorded for this clone. The chain combines TRBV19 with TRBJ1-1; D perhaps matches TRBD1 (6 bases). V was pared by 6 bases and J by 6 bases, with 17 bases between. The CDR3 is 14 residues long. The germline V gene encodes CDR1 LNHDA and CDR2 SQIVND (reference sequence). The CDR3 DNA sequence: TGTGCCAGTAGCTTCCCGGTCAGGGGCTCTGAAGCTTTCTTT. Its protein is CASSFPVRGSEAFF.